This T cell receptor (beta chain) was sequenced for a study of graft-versus-host responses after intestinal transplantation. About the research overall: Once they had received anti-thymocyte globulin induction, all recipients took tacrolimus and steroids for approximately three years.

Study-level points and caveats: Analysis identified GvH clones in recipient marrow, with some appearing first in ileum or blood. Early post-transplant HvG declines were associated with peak circulating GvH clone levels.

Some clones are missing from TCRdb's copy, which holds only in-frame ones; the method was immunoSEQ multiplex PCR. The data contain fewer than 120,000 clones, roughly 93% of them seen just once; the ten biggest clones take up about 0.51%. The CDR3 sequence is 14 residues long. Per germline, CDR1 MDHEN and CDR2 SYDVKM. Trimming removed 7 bases from V and 5 bases from J, with 15 bases in between. This clone has more than one count but fewer than ten. The antigen remains undetermined. The source is a human donor who received an intestinal transplant. The chain has TRBV28 and TRBJ2-1, with D perhaps matching TRBD1 (6 bases). Sequencing was performed on unstimulated CD8+ T cells sorted from spleen or lymph node cells, taken before intestinal transplant. The CDR3 DNA is TGTGCCAGCACCGTTGACAGGCCCCACAATGAGCAGTTCTTC. Its protein is CASTVDRPHNEQFF.